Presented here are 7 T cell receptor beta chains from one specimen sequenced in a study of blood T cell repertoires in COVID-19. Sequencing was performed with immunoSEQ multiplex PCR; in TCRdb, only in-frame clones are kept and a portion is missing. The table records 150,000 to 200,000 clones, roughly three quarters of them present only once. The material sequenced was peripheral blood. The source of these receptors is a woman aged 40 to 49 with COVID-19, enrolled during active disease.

The CDR3: CASSQDQGTAPNGYTF. CDR3 DNA sequence: TGTGCCAGCAGCCAAGATCAAGGGACAGCACCAAATGGCTACACCTTC. This chain links TRBV4-2 with TRBJ1-2; 7 bases are a match to TRBD1. Germline V CDR1 and CDR2: LGHNA, YNFKEQ. This CDR3 contains 16 residues. Trimming cost V 0 bases and J 6 bases; bases outside gene matches: 10.

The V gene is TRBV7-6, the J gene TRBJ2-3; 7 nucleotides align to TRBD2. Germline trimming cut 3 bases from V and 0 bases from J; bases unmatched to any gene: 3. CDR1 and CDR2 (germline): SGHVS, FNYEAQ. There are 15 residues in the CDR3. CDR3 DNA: TGTGCCAGCAGCTTTGGGGAGGGTAGCACAGATACGCAGTATTTT. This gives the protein CASSFGEGSTDTQYF.

The CDR3 here is CASRGGTSTDTQYF. CDR3 coding DNA: TGTGCCAGCAGAGGAGGGACTAGCACAGATACGCAGTATTTT. The chain couples TRBV2 to TRBJ2-3; perhaps TRBD2 as D (6 bases). Trimming stripped 6 bases from V and 0 bases from J, with 10 bases between. Germline-derived CDR1 and CDR2 are SNHLY and FYNNEI. The CDR3 sequence is 14 residues long.

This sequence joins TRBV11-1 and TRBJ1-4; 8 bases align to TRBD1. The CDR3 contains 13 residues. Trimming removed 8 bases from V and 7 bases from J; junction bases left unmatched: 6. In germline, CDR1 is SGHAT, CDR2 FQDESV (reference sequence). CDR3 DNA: TGTGCCAGCTCCGGACAGGGACCTGAAAAACTGTTTTTT. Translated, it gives CASSGQGPEKLFF.

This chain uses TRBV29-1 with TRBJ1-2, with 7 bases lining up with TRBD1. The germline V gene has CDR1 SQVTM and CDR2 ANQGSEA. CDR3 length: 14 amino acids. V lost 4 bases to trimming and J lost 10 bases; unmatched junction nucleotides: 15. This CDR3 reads CSVGGQVGTSVYTF. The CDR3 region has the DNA TGCAGCGTTGGAGGACAGGTTGGGACGAGTGTCTACACCTTC.

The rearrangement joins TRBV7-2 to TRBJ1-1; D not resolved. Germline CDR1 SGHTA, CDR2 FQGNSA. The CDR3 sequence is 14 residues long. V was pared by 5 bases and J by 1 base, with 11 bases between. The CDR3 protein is CASSIQTPNTEAFF. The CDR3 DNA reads TGTGCCAGCAGCATCCAGACTCCGAACACTGAAGCTTTCTTT.

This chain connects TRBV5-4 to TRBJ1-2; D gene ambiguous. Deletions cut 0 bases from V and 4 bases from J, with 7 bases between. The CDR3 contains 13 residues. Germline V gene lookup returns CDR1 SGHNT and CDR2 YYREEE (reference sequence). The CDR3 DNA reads TGTGCCAGCAGCTTGGACAGCTTCTATGGCTACACCTTC. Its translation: CASSLDSFYGYTF.